Shown below are 6 T cell receptor beta chains from a single sample sequenced in a study of blood T cells in healthy people across ages. The authors ran a second PCR of 7 to 11 cycles using a sample-barcoded 5' primer and a J-beta primer mix. MiXCR was run by TCRdb on the 5' RACE reads, yielding one entry per CDR3 protein. The table lists about 830,000 distinct CDR3 sequences, over 45% of them singletons. Sequenced: blood. Receptors were obtained from a man aged 25-45 years in good health.

The rearrangement uses TRBV20-1 and TRBJ1-5, with 7 bases matching TRBD1. V shed 1 base and J 5 bases; nucleotides not matched to a gene: 2. The CDR3 covers 13 residues. Germline values: CDR1 DFQATT, CDR2 SNEGSKA (reference sequence). This CDR3 is CSARGDSYQPQHF. In nucleotides, the CDR3 is TGCAGTGCTAGAGGGGACAGCTATCAGCCCCAGCATTTT.

The DNA for the CDR3 is TGCAGCGTTGTCGAGCTGGGTGGCTACACCTTC. Translation gives CSVVELGGYTF. This chain uses TRBV29-1 with TRBJ1-2; no clear D. Germline assignment: CDR1 SQVTM and CDR2 ANQGSEA. V lost 4 bases to trimming and J lost 7 bases, with 10 bases between them. CDR3 length: 11 amino acids.

V and J are TRBV19 and TRBJ1-2; weak D call: TRBD1 (6 bases). Germline V lookup: CDR1 LNHDA, CDR2 SQIVND (reference sequence). The CDR3 length is 16 residues. Trimming took 3 bases from V and 0 from J, leaving 14 bases between them. DNA of the CDR3: TGTGCCAGTAGTATCCAGGACAGCGCGCCTAACTATGGCTACACCTTC. It codes for CASSIQDSAPNYGYTF.

The genes are TRBV7-9 and TRBJ2-1; tentative D call: TRBD2 (5 bases). Trimming removed 5 bases at V and 4 bases at J, with 18 bases between. The CDR3 length is 16 residues. CDR1 and CDR2 (germline): SEHNR, FQNEAQ (reference sequence). The DNA of the CDR3 is TGTGCCAGCAGCAAAACCCTTGAGGGCGGTTACAATGAGCAGTTCTTC. Translation gives CASSKTLEGGYNEQFF.

In this sample, this clonotype turned up once. The chain couples TRBV13 to TRBJ2-5; 11 bases fit TRBD2. The DNA end favors TRBJ2-7, so the J call may be wrong. From germline, CDR1 is PRHDT and CDR2 FYEKMQ (reference sequence). CDR3 length equals 15 residues. The CDR3 spells CASSKLAGAAYEQYF. The CDR3 region has the DNA TGTGCCAGCAGCAAACTAGCGGGGGCTGCCTACGAGCAGTACTTC.

A remark on this clonotype: The junction does not match germline at one end; this may be a read error. This chain joins TRBV15 and TRBJ1-6; D is unresolved. Per the germline V gene, CDR1 is LNHNV and CDR2 is YYDKDF (reference sequence). The CDR3 spans 12 residues. In nucleotides, the CDR3 is TGTGCCACCAACAGAGATCGGTCACCCCTCCACTTT. Its translation: CATNRDRSPLHF.